This entry concerns a single TCR beta chain. This sample is drawn from a study of blood T cell repertoires in COVID-19. Study background: Some COVID-19 samples were acute and others convalescent; all came from the United States, Italy and Spain. PBMCs, B-cell-depleted T cells, or T cells provided the cDNA or gDNA that made up the material.

Authors' data handling: Reference gene primer amplification gave nucleated cell count estimates. TCRdb keeps only in-frame clones here, not all; method: immunoSEQ multiplex PCR. That table furnishes V, J and clone size, whereas the DNA furnished D and trimming. The sample holds some 380,000 clones, roughly 77% seen once. Germline CDR1 MNHEY, CDR2 SMNVEV (reference sequence). The length of the CDR3 is 15 residues. Trimming stripped 3 bases from V and 1 base from J, with 11 bases between. J is TRBJ2-3 and V is TRBV27; D gene uncertain. This receptor was obtained from a human donor with acute or convalescent COVID-19. The donor label of this sample is uncertain. Sequenced input: peripheral blood. CDR3 nucleotide sequence: TGTGCCAGCAGTTTTTTGAGCAGCGGCACAGATACGCAGTATTTT. It yields the protein CASSFLSSGTDTQYF.